What follows are 2 T cell receptor beta chains derived from one specimen sequenced in a study of shared clonotypes between healthy human individuals. TCRdb keeps only in-frame clones here, not all; method: immunoSEQ multiplex PCR. The sample has 2 million to 2.5 million clones; 85% to 95% are singletons. What was sequenced was naive CD4+ T cells sorted from blood. Specified subset: CD45RA+ positively selected. These receptors were collected from a man between 18 and 29 years old in good health.

This chain connects TRBV28 to TRBJ1-6; a possible D gene is TRBD1 (6 bases). Between the trimmed V and J ends, which lost 4 bases and 0 bases, there was a span of 16 bases. Looked up from germline, CDR1 is MDHEN and CDR2 is SYDVKM. This CDR3 is built from 18 residues. The CDR3 region has the DNA TGTGCCAGCAGTTCAGGGGTCCTACCGAGCTCCTATAATTCACCCCTCCACTTT. This encodes CASSSGVLPSSYNSPLHF.

This rearrangement joins TRBV5-1 to TRBJ2-6; no clear D. V shed 5 bases and J shed 0 bases, with 6 bases lying between them. Germline CDR1 is SGHRS and CDR2 is YFSETQ. This CDR3 has 14 amino acids. CDR3: CASREDSGANVLTF. The CDR3, as DNA: TGCGCCAGCAGAGAGGACTCTGGGGCCAACGTCCTGACTTTC.